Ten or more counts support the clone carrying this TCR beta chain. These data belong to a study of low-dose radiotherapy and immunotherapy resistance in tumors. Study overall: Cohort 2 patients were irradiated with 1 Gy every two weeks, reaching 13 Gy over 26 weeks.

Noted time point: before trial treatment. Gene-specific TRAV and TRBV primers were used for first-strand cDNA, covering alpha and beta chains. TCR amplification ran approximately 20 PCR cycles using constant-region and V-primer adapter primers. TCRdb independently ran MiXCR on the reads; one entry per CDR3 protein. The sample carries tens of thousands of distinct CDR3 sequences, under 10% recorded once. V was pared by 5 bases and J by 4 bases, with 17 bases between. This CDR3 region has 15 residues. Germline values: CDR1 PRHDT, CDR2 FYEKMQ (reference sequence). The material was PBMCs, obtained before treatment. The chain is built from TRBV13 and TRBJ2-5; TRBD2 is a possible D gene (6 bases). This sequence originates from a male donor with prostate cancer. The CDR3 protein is CASSGTQGGRETQYF. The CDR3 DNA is TGTGCCAGCAGCGGGACGCAGGGAGGTCGAGAGACCCAGTACTTC.